This T cell receptor (beta chain) is drawn from a study of vaccination and CD4 T cells after COVID-19. At the level of the study: The post-COVID samples were taken a median approximately 14 weeks after diagnosis, anywhere from 35 to 161.

The CDR3 consists of 15 residues. Unmatched junction bases numbered 9, after V lost 6 bases and J lost 7 bases. Germline assignment: CDR1 DFQATT and CDR2 SNEGSKA (reference sequence). The treatment denotes: roughly 10-day PBMC culture with coronavirus spike peptide pools or control peptides (ViraFEST assay). PCR-confirmed positives ranged from March to December 2020, preceding US Alpha, Beta and Delta variants. After being plated at two million per well, PBMCs were cultured with 10 IU/ml IL-2 and about 10 ug/ml peptide pools. The authors replaced half the medium with fresh IL-2 medium on days 3 and 7. With the Oncomine TCR Beta short-read assay, DNA from cultured CD4+ T cells was sequenced. A single record per CDR3 protein comes from TCRdb applying MiXCR to the PCR reads. Counted here are approximately 24,000 distinct CDR3 sequences, approximately 37% occurring once; the ten biggest clones make up about 11%.

With regard to this clonotype: What it recognizes is unknown.

The genes are TRBV20-1 and TRBJ2-1; 13 positions match TRBD2. The clonotype was recovered from a human donor who had recovered from COVID-19. Sequenced input: CD4+ T cells from blood, cultured in vitro. The CDR3: CSAGGLAGVWNEQFF. DNA for the CDR3: TGCAGTGCCGGAGGACTAGCGGGAGTTTGGAATGAGCAGTTCTTC.